The clone carrying this T cell receptor (beta chain) has a count of ten or more. The antigen remains undetermined. The data were obtained in a study of immune heterogeneity within non-small cell lung tumors. Study information: Histologically, a handful of tumors were squamous cell carcinomas and some 11 were non-squamous carcinomas. The remaining 1 tumor was not otherwise specified.

The CDR3 spans 17 residues. Germline V CDR1 and CDR2: SEHNR, FQNEAQ (reference sequence). The V and J ends lost 2 bases and 3 bases respectively, with 20 bases between them. A multiplex PCR containing 32 V primers and 13 J primers was used to amplify TCR beta CDR3. TCRdb used MiXCR to reprocess the multiplex PCR reads, holding one entry per CDR3 protein. The table shows about 15,000 distinct CDR3 sequences, with 28% occurring only once. Bulk tumor genomic DNA, about 600 ng per sample, was the template. Biopsies that were spaced far apart were taken, several per primary tumor, during surgery. Curative operations were performed on patients who had untreated, newly diagnosed non-small cell lung cancer. Study results and caveats: Different tumor locations in one patient shared dominant CDR3 beta clonotypes yet harbored unique high-frequency clones. Local tumor mutational burden showed a correlation with local T-cell clonality that was moderate but significant (R around 0.35).

The receptor's source is a man aged 35 to 55 with non-small cell lung cancer. Sequenced: lung tumor tissue. V gene TRBV7-9 combines with J gene TRBJ2-7; D is unclear. CDR3 DNA sequence: TGTGCCAGCAGCTTACAAGGCGCGTCCGACTGGGGCTACGAGCAGTACTTC. Protein: CASSLQGASDWGYEQYF.